The rows below give T cell receptor beta chains drawn from one sample of a study of cytomegalovirus exposure and HLA in healthy donors. Repertoires were generated with immunoSEQ multiplex PCR, while TCRdb's copy carries only in-frame clones and drops some. The table lists about 250,000 clones, over 90% of them singletons. Input material: PBMCs. The receptors derive from a girl aged 2 to 10 in good health and CMV-seronegative. Both conserved end residues are part of each CDR3. A D gene is named only where the DNA matches it firmly. A row's size may be missing; if present it is once, few, many or a size class.

TRBV7-2	TRBJ2-2	NA	NA	CASSLAREAGELFF	TGTGCCAGCAGCTTAGCTAGGGAGGCCGGGGAGCTGTTTTTT
TRBV27	TRBJ2-7	once	TRBD1	CASSPGTVSYYEQYF	TGTGCCAGCAGTCCCGGGACAGTAAGCTACTACGAGCAGTACTTC
TRBV19	TRBJ1-2	NA	NA	CASSPMSGYGYTF	TGTGCCAGTAGTCCTATGAGTGGCTATGGCTACACCTTC
TRBV5-4	TRBJ1-2	few	NA	CASSFGGGYTF	TGTGCCAGCAGCTTTGGGGGCGGCTACACCTTC
TRBV11-3	TRBJ1-1	NA	TRBD1	CASSDRDTEAFF	TGTGCCAGCAGCGACAGGGACACTGAAGCTTTCTTT
TRBV6-5	TRBJ2-7	NA	TRBD2	CASRPSGGARYEQYF	TGTGCCAGCAGGCCTAGCGGGGGGGCCCGCTACGAGCAGTACTTC
TRBV5-1	TRBJ2-3	NA	TRBD2	CASSFGRERTDTQYF	TGCGCCAGCAGCTTCGGGCGGGAGCGGACGGATACGCAGTATTTT
TRBV15	TRBJ2-7	NA	TRBD1	CATSRALPGQGYEQYF	TGTGCCACCAGCAGAGCCCTCCCCGGACAGGGCTACGAGCAGTACTTC
TRBV11-2	TRBJ2-7	NA	NA	CASISFGDSHYEQYF	TGTGCCAGCATTTCGTTTGGGGACTCTCACTACGAGCAGTACTTC
TRBV5-1	TRBJ2-5	NA	NA	CASSFGTLKETQYF	TGCGCCAGCAGCTTCGGGACTCTCAAAGAGACCCAGTACTTC
TRBV18	TRBJ1-3	NA	NA	CASSDTSSGNTIYF	TGTGCCAGCTCAGACACGAGCTCTGGAAACACCATATATTTT
TRBV6-4	TRBJ2-3	NA	NA	CASSTDFTDTQYF	TGTGCCAGCAGCACCGACTTCACAGATACGCAGTATTTT
TRBV10-1	TRBJ2-3	NA	NA	CASSALLGTGADTQYF	TGCGCCAGCAGTGCCTTACTAGGCACGGGCGCAGATACGCAGTATTTT
TRBV30	TRBJ2-7	NA	TRBD1	CACLRDRAIYEQYF	TGCGCCTGCCTCCGGGACAGGGCGATCTACGAGCAGTACTTC
TRBV5-1	TRBJ1-3	NA	TRBD1	CASSFRTGGSAGTIYF	TGCGCCAGCAGCTTCCGGACAGGGGGCAGCGCTGGCACCATATATTTT
TRBV4-2	TRBJ2-7	NA	NA	CASSQGGAPYEQYF	TGTGCCAGCAGCCAAGGTGGGGCGCCCTACGAGCAGTACTTC
TRBV6-5	TRBJ2-3	NA	NA	CASRRGLTDTQYF	TGTGCCAGCAGGCGGGGCCTCACAGATACGCAGTATTTT
TRBV6-5	TRBJ1-4	NA	NA	CASSYFRQAPNEKLFF	TGTGCCAGCAGTTACTTTCGACAGGCGCCCAATGAAAAACTGTTTTTT
TRBV11-1	TRBJ1-1	NA	NA	CASSLDRPNTEAFF	TGTGCCAGCAGCCTAGACAGGCCTAACACTGAAGCTTTCTTT
TRBV28	TRBJ2-7	NA	NA	CASSLASLYEQYF	TGTGCCAGCAGTTTAGCGTCTCTCTACGAGCAGTACTTC
TRBV5-1	TRBJ1-1	NA	NA	CASSPRGGVTEAFF	TGCGCCAGCAGCCCACGCGGGGGAGTCACTGAAGCTTTCTTT
TRBV7-6	TRBJ2-5	few	NA	CASSLSPRHQETQYF	TGTGCCAGCAGCTTATCTCCCAGGCATCAAGAGACCCAGTACTTC
TRBV6-5	TRBJ1-2	NA	NA	CASSPRLGGYTF	TGTGCCAGCAGTCCCCGTTTGGGCGGCTACACCTTC
TRBV29-1	TRBJ1-2	NA	NA	CSVEAGHNYGYTF	TGCAGCGTTGAAGCTGGCCATAACTATGGCTACACCTTC
TRBV6-1	TRBJ2-3	NA	NA	CASNRAVGDTQYF	TGTGCCAGCAACAGGGCCGTCGGAGATACGCAGTATTTT